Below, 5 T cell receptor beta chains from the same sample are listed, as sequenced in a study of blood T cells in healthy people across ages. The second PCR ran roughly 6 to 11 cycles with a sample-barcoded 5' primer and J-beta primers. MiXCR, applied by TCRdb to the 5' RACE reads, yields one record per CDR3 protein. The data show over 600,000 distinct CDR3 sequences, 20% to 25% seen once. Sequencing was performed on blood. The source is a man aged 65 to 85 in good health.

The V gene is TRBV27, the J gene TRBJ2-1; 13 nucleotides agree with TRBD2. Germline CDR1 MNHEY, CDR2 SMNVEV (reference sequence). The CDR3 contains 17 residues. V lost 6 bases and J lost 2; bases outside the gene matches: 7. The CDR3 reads CASSKRLAGGPYNEQFF. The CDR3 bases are TGTGCCAGCAGCAAGCGACTAGCGGGAGGTCCCTACAATGAGCAGTTCTTC.

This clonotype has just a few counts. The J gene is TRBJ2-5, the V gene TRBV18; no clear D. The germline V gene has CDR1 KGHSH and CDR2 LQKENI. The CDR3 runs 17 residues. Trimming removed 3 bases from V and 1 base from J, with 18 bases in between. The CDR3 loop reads CASSPRTSLSPQETQYF. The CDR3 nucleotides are TGTGCCAGCTCACCCCGGACCAGTCTGTCGCCCCAAGAGACCCAGTACTTC.

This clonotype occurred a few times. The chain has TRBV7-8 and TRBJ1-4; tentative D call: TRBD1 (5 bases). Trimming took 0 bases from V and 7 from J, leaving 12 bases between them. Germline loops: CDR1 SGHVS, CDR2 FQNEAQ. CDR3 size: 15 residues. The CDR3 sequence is CASSLAGRVGEKLFF. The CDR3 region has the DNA TGTGCCAGCAGCTTAGCTGGCAGGGTGGGTGAAAAACTGTTTTTT.

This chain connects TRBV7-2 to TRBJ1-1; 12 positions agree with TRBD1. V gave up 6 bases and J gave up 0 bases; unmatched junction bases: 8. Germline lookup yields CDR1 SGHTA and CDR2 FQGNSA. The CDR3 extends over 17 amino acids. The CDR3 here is CASRVGQGAPMNTEAFF. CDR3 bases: TGTGCCAGCAGAGTGGGACAGGGGGCGCCGATGAACACTGAAGCTTTCTTT.

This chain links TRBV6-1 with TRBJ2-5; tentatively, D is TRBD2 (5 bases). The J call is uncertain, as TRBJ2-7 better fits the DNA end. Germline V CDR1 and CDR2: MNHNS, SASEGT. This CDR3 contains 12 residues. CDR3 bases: TGTGCCGGCCGGCGAGACTATTACGAGCAGTACTTC. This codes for CAGRRDYYEQYF.